These 17 T cell receptor beta chains were sequenced from one sample in a study of regulatory T cells in long-lasting Graves disease (dated by TCRdb to 2020 to 2023). Per the publication, the time point label means: newly diagnosed GD, antithyroid drugs for less than 3 months. For both TCR sequencing and RNA sequencing, RNA was extracted from PBMCs in TRIzol. Libraries were made using multiplex PCR. The sequencer was an Illumina HiSeq 4000. iRepertoire HTBI primers and Arm-PCR amplification of CDR3 regions were used to construct TCR beta libraries. The raw public data were reprocessed by TCRdb itself: fastp quality trimming at Q25, MiXCR clonotype calling, in-frame beta chains only. Identical CDR3 proteins give one entry, which carries the most common genes and DNA. Across this sample there are approximately 560,000 distinct CDR3 sequences, with 15% to 20% seen only once. The ten largest clones add up to about 12% of the sample.

This sample also belongs to another study, concerning T cells in Graves' hyperthyroidism and ophthalmopathy.

The material sequenced was peripheral blood mononuclear cells (PBMCs), taken at new diagnosis, from a patient treated with antithyroid drugs. Every receptor here comes from a man between 18 and 35 years old with Graves disease. Donor details come from another sample of the same person, matched by shared clones.

This clonotype came up many times. J is TRBJ1-5 and V is TRBV2; 7 bases agree with TRBD1. Germline CDR1 SNHLY, CDR2 FYNNEI. The trim removed 6 bases at V and 5 bases at J, leaving 4 bases unmatched. This CDR3 comprises 13 residues. The CDR3 DNA sequence: TGTGCCAGCAGCGCCGGGACAGATCAGCCCCAGCATTTT. This encodes CASSAGTDQPQHF.

This clonotype occurred many times. The chain carries TRBV15 and TRBJ2-5; 7 bases are a match to TRBD2. Germline V lookup: CDR1 LNHNV, CDR2 YYDKDF (reference sequence). Trimming at V came to 3 bases and at J to 5 bases, leaving 3 bases not matched to a gene. The length of the CDR3 is 13 residues. The CDR3 DNA reads as TGTGCCACCAGCAGGACTAGCCGGGAGACCCAGTACTTC. Protein sequence: CATSRTSRETQYF.

This clonotype was seen only once. This chain connects TRBV28 to TRBJ2-2, with 10 bases aligning to TRBD2. The CDR3 runs 15 residues. The germline CDR1 and CDR2 sequences are MDHEN and SYDVKM. V was pared by 6 bases and J by 6 bases, with 7 bases of the junction left unmatched. The CDR3 spells CASRLLAGSAGELFF. The CDR3 coding sequence is TGTGCCAGCAGATTACTAGCGGGATCCGCCGGGGAGCTGTTTTTT.

This clonotype was counted once. This chain connects TRBV12-3 or TRBV12-4 to TRBJ2-5; 12 bases fit TRBD2. The CDR3 runs to 19 residues. Unmatched junction bases numbered 9, after V lost 0 bases and J lost 1 base. The CDR3 protein is CASSLAWETSGSSQETQYF. The CDR3 nucleotides are TGTGCCAGCAGTTTAGCCTGGGAGACTAGCGGGAGTTCCCAAGAGACCCAGTACTTC.

This clonotype has more than one count but fewer than ten. The chain employs TRBV4-1 and TRBJ2-7, with a possible D match to TRBD2 (5 bases). Germline lookup yields CDR1 MGHRA and CDR2 YSYEKL. The V gene lost 4 bases and the J gene lost 0 bases, with 16 bases spanning the gap. This CDR3 spans 16 amino acids. CDR3 DNA sequence: TGCGCCAGCAGCCTCCTGGACGGGGTAGCCTCCTACGAGCAGTACTTC. Translation gives CASSLLDGVASYEQYF.

This clonotype was picked up many times. V gene TRBV12-3 or TRBV12-4 combines with J gene TRBJ1-4; D remains unclear. V lost 11 bases, J lost 7 bases, and 17 bases lay in between. There are 13 residues in the CDR3. The chain's CDR3 is CALSKGNLEKLFF. The CDR3 DNA sequence: TGTGCCCTGTCGAAGGGAAATCTTGAAAAACTGTTTTTT.

V and J are TRBV20-1 and TRBJ2-6, with 7 bases that match TRBD2. The germline V gene has CDR1 DFQATT and CDR2 SNEGSKA (reference sequence). This CDR3 has 17 residues. V lost 6 bases, J lost 0 bases, and 11 bases stayed unmatched. The CDR3 DNA follows: TGCAGTGCCACCAGGTCAGGGAGGGGCTCTGGGGCCAACGTCCTGACTTTC. Translating gives CSATRSGRGSGANVLTF.

This clonotype was counted at least ten times. V usage is TRBV28 and J usage is TRBJ2-2; TRBD1 matches 7 bases. The CDR3 runs to 17 residues. J gave up 1 base and V 5 bases, and 10 bases lay outside the gene matches. Germline CDR1 is MDHEN and CDR2 is SYDVKM. The CDR3 loop reads CASSQSAWTGNTGELFF. The CDR3 region has the DNA TGTGCCAGCAGTCAAAGCGCATGGACAGGGAACACCGGGGAGCTGTTTTTT.

There are many counts of this clonotype. CDR3 sequence: CASSKDSIQYF. CDR3 sequence (DNA): TGTGCCAGCAGCAAGGACAGTATTCAGTACTTC. The chain recombines TRBV28 with TRBJ2-4; D is possibly TRBD1 (6 bases). The V gene lost 6 bases and the J gene lost 10 bases, with 10 bases spanning the gap. Germline V gives CDR1 MDHEN, CDR2 SYDVKM. The CDR3 is made up of 11 amino acids.

The chain has TRBV12-3 or TRBV12-4 and TRBJ2-5; either TRBD1 or TRBD2 may supply D (5 bases each). This CDR3 is built from 13 residues. V dropped 3 bases and J dropped 4 bases, with 9 bases sitting between them. As DNA, the CDR3 is TGTGCCAGCAGTTTGTACGGGGCAGAGACCCAGTACTTC. Its translation: CASSLYGAETQYF.

This sequence joins TRBV10-1 and TRBJ2-1; a weak D match, TRBD1 (6 bases). The V end was cut by 2 bases, the J end by 6 bases, with 23 bases between. This CDR3 is 18 amino acids long. Germline CDR1 reads WNHNN; CDR2 reads SYGVQD (reference sequence). CDR3 amino acids: CASSERRIGGQRFNEQFF. The CDR3 DNA is TGCGCCAGCAGTGAGCGGAGGATTGGGGGCCAGCGATTCAATGAGCAGTTCTTC.

This clonotype has a count of ten or more. V gene TRBV20-1 combines with J gene TRBJ2-3; TRBD2 matches 14 bases. Germline loops: CDR1 DFQATT, CDR2 SNEGSKA (reference sequence). The CDR3 has 16 amino acids. Trimming took 6 bases from V and 5 from J; bases not matched to a gene: 10. The CDR3 nucleotides are TGCAGTGCAAACACGGGACTAGCGGGAGAGGTAGATACGCAGTATTTT. It specifies CSANTGLAGEVDTQYF.

V is TRBV7-2 and J is TRBJ1-5; unclear D gene. V lost 5 bases and J lost 6, with 14 bases in between. The CDR3 runs 14 residues. Germline V CDR1 and CDR2: SGHTA, FQGNSA. The CDR3: CASSPSSGGQPQHF. The CDR3 coding sequence is TGTGCCAGCAGCCCCAGTAGTGGCGGTCAGCCCCAGCATTTT.

Only a few counts were recorded for this clonotype. This chain connects TRBV19 to TRBJ2-7; 10 bases agree with TRBD2. Trimming at V came to 4 bases and at J to 4 bases, leaving 4 bases not matched to a gene. The germline gives CDR1 LNHDA, CDR2 SQIVND (reference sequence). The CDR3 has 14 residues. The CDR3 DNA sequence: TGTGCCAGTAGTACTCAGCGGGGGGGATACGAGCAGTACTTC. This sequence encodes CASSTQRGGYEQYF.

As concerns this clonotype: An end of the junction differs from the germline gene, which may be a read error. The chain joins TRBV28 to TRBJ1-5; 9 bases match TRBD1. This CDR3 spans 15 amino acids. Per the germline V gene, CDR1 is MDHEN and CDR2 is SYDVKM. As DNA, the CDR3 is TGTGCCTGCAGTCAAACAGGGGGCAGGAATCAGCCCCAGCATTTT. This gives the protein CACSQTGGRNQPQHF.

This clonotype was picked up many times. This chain connects TRBV2 to TRBJ1-1; weak D call: TRBD1 (6 bases). V lost 7 bases and J lost 2, with 11 bases in between. The CDR3 loop spans 13 amino acids. Germline CDR1 is SNHLY and CDR2 is FYNNEI. The CDR3 spells CASTQGLNTEAFF. The CDR3 DNA reads TGTGCCAGCACCCAGGGGCTTAACACTGAAGCTTTCTTT. The full variable domain, rest sourced from reference TRBV2 and TRBJ1-1, is EPEVTQTPSHQVTQMGQEVILRCVPISNHLYFYWYRQILGQKVEFLVSFYNNEISEKSEIFDDQFSVERPDGSNFTLKIRSTKLEDSAMYFCASTQGLNTEAFFGQGTRLTVV.

This clonotype has at least ten counts. This CDR3 reads CSASRDRMNTEAFF. DNA of the CDR3: TGCAGTGCGAGCCGAGACAGGATGAACACTGAAGCTTTCTTT. This chain uses TRBV20-1 with TRBJ1-1, with D possibly TRBD1 on 6 matching bases. Per the germline V gene, CDR1 is DFQATT and CDR2 is SNEGSKA (reference sequence). This CDR3 is 14 amino acids long. Trimming took 6 bases from V and 0 from J, leaving 14 bases between them.